The rows below give T cell receptor beta chains drawn from one sample of a study of blood T cell repertoires in COVID-19. TCRdb's copy holds only in-frame clones and misses some; the assay was immunoSEQ multiplex PCR. Of roughly 45,000 clones listed, just over 90% are singletons. Sequenced material: peripheral blood. These receptors originate from a man aged 55 to 70 with COVID-19, enrolled during active disease. Both conserved end residues are part of each CDR3. D genes are given only for firm matches. Where a row states a size, it is once, few, many or the class of an expanded clone; other rows omit it.

d_gene: -; v_gene: TRBV12-3/TRBV12-4; abundance: -; CDR3aa: CASSQNYNNEQFF
d_gene: -; v_gene: TRBV30; abundance: few; CDR3aa: CACRRRDRAMNTEAFF
d_gene: -; v_gene: TRBV11-2; abundance: -; CDR3aa: CASSLSPGSNQPQHF
d_gene: -; v_gene: TRBV25-1; abundance: -; CDR3aa: CASSQGPWKEQFF
d_gene: -; v_gene: TRBV6-1; abundance: -; CDR3aa: CASSESPAGFTGELFF
d_gene: -; v_gene: TRBV4-2; abundance: -; CDR3aa: CASSQTGTGTTDTQYF
d_gene: -; v_gene: TRBV11-2; abundance: few; CDR3aa: CASSWGVDYEQYF
d_gene: TRBD2; v_gene: TRBV27; abundance: -; CDR3aa: CASSPNTSDEQFF
d_gene: -; v_gene: TRBV27; abundance: -; CDR3aa: CASSFSGGGGYTF
d_gene: TRBD1; v_gene: TRBV3-1/TRBV3-2; abundance: -; CDR3aa: CASSQDLTPGQGYGEEYF
d_gene: -; v_gene: TRBV2; abundance: -; CDR3aa: CASSERSGSNQPQHF
d_gene: -; v_gene: TRBV30; abundance: -; CDR3aa: CAWSGQTGSNQPQHF
d_gene: TRBD1; v_gene: TRBV28; abundance: once; CDR3aa: CASSLSRTGGGSEQYF
d_gene: -; v_gene: TRBV7-3; abundance: -; CDR3aa: CASSPGGAPNYGYTF
d_gene: TRBD2; v_gene: TRBV27; abundance: -; CDR3aa: CASSSPGLAGGTDTQYF
d_gene: -; v_gene: TRBV7-2; abundance: -; CDR3aa: CASSPVDSRIFGETQYF
d_gene: -; v_gene: TRBV11-3; abundance: -; CDR3aa: CASSLSRDSPLHF
d_gene: -; v_gene: TRBV5-1; abundance: -; CDR3aa: CASSLAPQSGKPQHF
d_gene: TRBD2; v_gene: TRBV5-1; abundance: -; CDR3aa: CASSLSSGAGELFF
d_gene: -; v_gene: TRBV12-2; abundance: once; CDR3aa: CASRSVQDRGLQPQHF
d_gene: TRBD1; v_gene: TRBV27; abundance: once; CDR3aa: CASSTRQGASYEQYF
d_gene: TRBD2; v_gene: TRBV11-3; abundance: -; CDR3aa: CASSWGAGVSTGELFF
d_gene: -; v_gene: TRBV6-5; abundance: -; CDR3aa: CASSSTDTQYF
d_gene: TRBD1; v_gene: TRBV5-1; abundance: -; CDR3aa: CASSLAPGQEKPQHF
d_gene: -; v_gene: TRBV2; abundance: -; CDR3aa: CASSVGTLYEQYF
d_gene: -; v_gene: TRBV19; abundance: -; CDR3aa: CASSWSRISNQPQHF
d_gene: -; v_gene: TRBV12-3/TRBV12-4; abundance: -; CDR3aa: CASGRGAVETQYF
d_gene: TRBD1; v_gene: TRBV6-5; abundance: -; CDR3aa: CASSADRATNEKLFF
d_gene: TRBD2; v_gene: TRBV6-2/TRBV6-3; abundance: -; CDR3aa: CASSYASGSSYEQYF
d_gene: -; v_gene: TRBV28; abundance: -; CDR3aa: CASSLSWAGANVLTF
d_gene: -; v_gene: TRBV19; abundance: -; CDR3aa: CASSIGLAPNEQFF
d_gene: -; v_gene: TRBV24-1; abundance: -; CDR3aa: CATSDSLATGELFF
d_gene: TRBD1; v_gene: TRBV5-1; abundance: -; CDR3aa: CASSSAGGSGNTIYF
d_gene: TRBD1; v_gene: TRBV11-2; abundance: -; CDR3aa: CASSPDRASEQFF
d_gene: -; v_gene: TRBV21-1; abundance: -; CDR3aa: CASSLETERNTIYF
d_gene: TRBD1; v_gene: TRBV11-2; abundance: -; CDR3aa: CASSLDRVNEKLFF
d_gene: -; v_gene: TRBV3-1/TRBV3-2; abundance: once; CDR3aa: CASSHRAEGLRTNYGYTF
d_gene: TRBD1; v_gene: TRBV5-1; abundance: -; CDR3aa: CASIRGTGGNDEQFF
d_gene: TRBD2; v_gene: TRBV30; abundance: -; CDR3aa: CAWRAGGPMDEQFF
d_gene: TRBD1; v_gene: TRBV5-1; abundance: -; CDR3aa: CASSDGQGNSPLHF
d_gene: TRBD1; v_gene: TRBV5-4; abundance: once; CDR3aa: CASSFQGVGYGYTF
d_gene: -; v_gene: TRBV6-5; abundance: -; CDR3aa: CASKQGGDFNQPQHF
d_gene: -; v_gene: TRBV11-2; abundance: -; CDR3aa: CASSLGSNEQYF
d_gene: -; v_gene: TRBV19; abundance: -; CDR3aa: CASSRRQPYSNQPQHF
d_gene: -; v_gene: TRBV1; abundance: -; CDR3aa: CTSIPNRGYGYTF